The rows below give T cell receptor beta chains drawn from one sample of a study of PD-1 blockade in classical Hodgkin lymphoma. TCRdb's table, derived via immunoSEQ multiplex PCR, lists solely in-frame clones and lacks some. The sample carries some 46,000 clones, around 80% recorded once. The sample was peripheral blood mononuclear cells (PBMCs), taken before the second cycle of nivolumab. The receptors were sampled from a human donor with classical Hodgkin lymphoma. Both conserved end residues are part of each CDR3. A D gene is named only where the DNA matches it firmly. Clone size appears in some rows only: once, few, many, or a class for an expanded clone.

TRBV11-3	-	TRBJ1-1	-	CASGDERIGAFF	TGTGCCAGCGGGGACGAGAGAATAGGGGCTTTCTTT
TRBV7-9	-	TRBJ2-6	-	CASSGWGQAEFSGANVLTF	TGTGCCAGCAGCGGCTGGGGGCAGGCTGAATTCTCTGGGGCCAACGTCCTGACTTTC
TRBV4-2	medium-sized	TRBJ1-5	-	CASSQRGENSNQPQHF	TGTGCCAGCAGCCAACGAGGTGAAAATAGCAATCAGCCCCAGCATTTT
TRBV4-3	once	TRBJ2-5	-	CASSRHLQETQYF	TGCGCCAGCAGCCGCCACCTCCAAGAGACCCAGTACTTC
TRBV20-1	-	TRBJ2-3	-	CSGVGTDTQYF	TGCAGCGGGGTCGGCACAGATACGCAGTATTTT
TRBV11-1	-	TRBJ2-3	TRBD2	CASSHSSGGADTQYF	TGTGCCAGCAGCCATTCTAGCGGGGGGGCAGATACGCAGTATTTT
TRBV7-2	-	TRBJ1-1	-	CASSLAPGFDTEAFF	TGTGCCAGCAGCTTAGCGCCCGGTTTTGACACTGAAGCTTTCTTT
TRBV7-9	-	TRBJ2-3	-	CASSLSGATDTQYF	TGTGCCAGCAGCTTATCGGGGGCTACAGATACGCAGTATTTT
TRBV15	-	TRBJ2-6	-	CATSKHGGFEGVNVLTF	TGTGCCACCAGCAAACACGGGGGCTTCGAAGGAGTCAACGTCCTGACTTTC
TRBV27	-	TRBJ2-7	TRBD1	CASGTGTGTYEQYF	TGTGCCAGCGGAACCGGGACAGGGACCTACGAGCAGTACTTC
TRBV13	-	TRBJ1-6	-	CASSQYGGDNSPLHF	TGTGCCAGCAGCCAATACGGGGGCGATAATTCACCCCTCCACTTT
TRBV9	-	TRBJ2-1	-	CASSARQGGSSYNEQFF	TGTGCCAGCAGCGCCCGTCAGGGGGGGAGCTCCTACAATGAGCAGTTCTTC
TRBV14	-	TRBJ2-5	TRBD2	CASSPVRTSLGETQYF	TGTGCCAGCAGCCCTGTGAGGACTAGCTTGGGGGAGACCCAGTACTTC
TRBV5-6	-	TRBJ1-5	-	CASSKRSRQPQHF	TGTGCCAGCAGCAAACGGTCCCGACAGCCCCAGCATTTT
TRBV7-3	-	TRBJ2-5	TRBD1	CASSRTGTALTGETQYF	TGTGCCAGCAGCCGGACCGGGACAGCACTAACCGGGGAGACCCAGTACTTC
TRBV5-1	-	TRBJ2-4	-	CASSFEGVGGNIQYF	TGCGCCAGCAGCTTTGAAGGGGTGGGGGGAAACATTCAGTACTTC
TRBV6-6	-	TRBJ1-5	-	CASSYTNRVDQPQHF	TGTGCCAGCAGTTACACAAACAGGGTTGATCAGCCCCAGCATTTT
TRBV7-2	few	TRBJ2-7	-	CASSLMQQASYEQYF	TGTGCCAGCAGCTTAATGCAGCAAGCCTCCTACGAGCAGTACTTC
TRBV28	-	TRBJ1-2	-	CASSSSGRLNYGYTF	TGTGCCAGCAGTTCATCGGGACGGCTGAACTATGGCTACACCTTC
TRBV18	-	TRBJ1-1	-	CASSRLTTGSNTEAFF	TGTGCCAGCTCACGACTAACTACAGGGTCGAACACTGAAGCTTTCTTT
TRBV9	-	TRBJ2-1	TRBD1	CASSPQRGRNEQFF	TGTGCCAGCAGCCCCCAAAGGGGGCGAAATGAGCAGTTCTTC
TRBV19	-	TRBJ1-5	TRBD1	CASSGGQARFNQPQHF	TGTGCCAGTAGTGGGGGACAGGCTCGCTTCAATCAGCCCCAGCATTTT
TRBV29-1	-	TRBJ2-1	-	CSVVWGRASNEQFF	TGCAGCGTTGTATGGGGGCGCGCATCTAATGAGCAGTTCTTC
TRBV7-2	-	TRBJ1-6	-	CASSLSLMSSYNSPLHF	TGTGCCAGCAGCTTAAGTCTAATGAGCTCCTATAATTCACCCCTCCACTTT
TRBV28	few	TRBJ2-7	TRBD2	CASTKPGLLSYEQYF	TGTGCCAGCACCAAACCGGGACTACTCTCCTACGAGCAGTACTTC
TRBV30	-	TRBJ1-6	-	CAWISASSSPLHF	TGTGCCTGGATATCCGCCTCGAGTTCACCCCTCCACTTT
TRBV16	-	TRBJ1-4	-	CASSLLPDSTWEKLFF	TGTGCCAGCAGCCTCCTCCCGGACTCAACCTGGGAAAAACTGTTTTTT
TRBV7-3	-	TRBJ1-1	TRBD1	CASSFRQGAEAFF	TGTGCCAGCAGCTTTCGACAGGGGGCTGAAGCTTTCTTT
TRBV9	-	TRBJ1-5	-	CASSVGSAEQPQHF	TGTGCCAGCAGCGTAGGATCCGCGGAGCAGCCCCAGCATTTT
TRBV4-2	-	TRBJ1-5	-	CASSQDHRWGNQPQHF	TGTGCCAGCAGCCAAGATCACCGGTGGGGCAATCAGCCCCAGCATTTT
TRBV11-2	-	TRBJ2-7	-	CASSLSAAHYEQYF	TGTGCCAGCAGCTTAAGTGCAGCCCACTACGAGCAGTACTTC
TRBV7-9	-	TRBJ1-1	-	CASSLEGNTEAFF	TGTGCCAGCAGCTTAGAGGGGAACACTGAAGCTTTCTTT
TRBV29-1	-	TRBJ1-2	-	CSVGLNPGQNYGYTF	TGCAGCGTTGGACTGAATCCGGGACAAAACTATGGCTACACCTTC
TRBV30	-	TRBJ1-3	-	CAWSGMIGTSWGNTIYF	TGTGCCTGGAGTGGTATGATTGGGACCTCCTGGGGAAACACCATATATTTT
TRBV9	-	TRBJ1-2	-	CASSAGGVDPATF	TGTGCCAGCAGCGCGGGGGGCGTGGACCCTGCCACCTTC
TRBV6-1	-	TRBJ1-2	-	CASSESRDIYGYTF	TGTGCCAGCAGTGAAAGTAGGGATATCTATGGCTACACCTTC
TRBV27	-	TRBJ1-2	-	CASSQVGGHYGYTF	TGTGCCAGCAGTCAGGTGGGGGGACACTATGGCTACACCTTC
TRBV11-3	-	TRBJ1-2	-	CASSLEPTNYGYTF	TGTGCCAGCAGCTTAGAGCCAACTAACTATGGCTACACCTTC
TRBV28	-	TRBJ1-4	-	CASSFSGAGNNEKLFF	TGTGCCAGCAGTTTCTCGGGGGCAGGGAATAATGAAAAACTGTTTTTT
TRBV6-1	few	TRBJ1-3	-	CASSWTGTGNTIYF	TGTGCCAGCAGTTGGACGGGCACTGGAAACACCATATATTTT
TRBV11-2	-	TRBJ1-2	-	CASSLAPAGRFGYGYTF	TGTGCCAGCAGCTTAGCCCCGGCAGGGCGGTTCGGCTATGGCTACACCTTC
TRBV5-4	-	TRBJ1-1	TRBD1	CASSSPGQGGTHTEAFF	TGTGCCAGCAGCTCGCCGGGACAGGGAGGTACCCACACTGAAGCTTTCTTT
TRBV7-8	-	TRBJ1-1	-	CASSPSWGADTEAFF	TGTGCCAGCAGCCCGAGTTGGGGGGCTGACACTGAAGCTTTCTTT
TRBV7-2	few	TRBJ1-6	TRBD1	CASSSNRGSYNSPLHF	TGTGCCAGCAGCTCGAACAGGGGTTCCTATAATTCACCCCTCCACTTT
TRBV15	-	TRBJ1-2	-	CATSSQGEKNYGYTF	TGTGCCACCAGCAGTCAAGGGGAAAAAAACTATGGCTACACCTTC
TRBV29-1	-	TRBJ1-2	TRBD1	CSVTRQGAQYGYTF	TGCAGCGTCACCCGACAGGGGGCGCAATATGGCTACACCTTC
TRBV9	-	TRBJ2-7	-	CASSVGRQSYEQYF	TGTGCCAGCAGCGTTGGTAGACAATCCTACGAGCAGTACTTC
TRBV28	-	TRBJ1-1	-	CASTLIGFQNTEAFF	TGTGCCAGCACCCTCATTGGTTTCCAGAACACTGAAGCTTTCTTT
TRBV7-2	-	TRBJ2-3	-	CASLYSLSTDTQYF	TGTGCCAGCCTATATAGTCTTAGCACAGATACGCAGTATTTT
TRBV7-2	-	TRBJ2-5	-	CASSLALRTAETQYF	TGTGCCAGCAGCTTAGCGCTCCGGACAGCAGAGACCCAGTACTTC
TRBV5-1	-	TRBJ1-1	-	CASSLGFETEAFF	TGCGCCAGCAGCTTGGGGTTTGAAACTGAAGCTTTCTTT
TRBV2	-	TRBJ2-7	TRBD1	CASSRQGDDYEQYF	TGTGCCAGCAGCCGACAGGGCGATGACTACGAGCAGTACTTC
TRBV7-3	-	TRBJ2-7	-	CASSLGAAGNEQYF	TGTGCCAGCAGCTTAGGGGCCGCCGGAAACGAGCAGTACTTC
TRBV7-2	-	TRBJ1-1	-	CASSLGIKQAFF	TGTGCCAGCAGCTTAGGGATTAAACAAGCTTTCTTT
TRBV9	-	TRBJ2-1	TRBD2	CASSVGPGRAGDEQFF	TGTGCCAGCAGCGTAGGTCCCGGGAGGGCCGGCGATGAGCAGTTCTTC